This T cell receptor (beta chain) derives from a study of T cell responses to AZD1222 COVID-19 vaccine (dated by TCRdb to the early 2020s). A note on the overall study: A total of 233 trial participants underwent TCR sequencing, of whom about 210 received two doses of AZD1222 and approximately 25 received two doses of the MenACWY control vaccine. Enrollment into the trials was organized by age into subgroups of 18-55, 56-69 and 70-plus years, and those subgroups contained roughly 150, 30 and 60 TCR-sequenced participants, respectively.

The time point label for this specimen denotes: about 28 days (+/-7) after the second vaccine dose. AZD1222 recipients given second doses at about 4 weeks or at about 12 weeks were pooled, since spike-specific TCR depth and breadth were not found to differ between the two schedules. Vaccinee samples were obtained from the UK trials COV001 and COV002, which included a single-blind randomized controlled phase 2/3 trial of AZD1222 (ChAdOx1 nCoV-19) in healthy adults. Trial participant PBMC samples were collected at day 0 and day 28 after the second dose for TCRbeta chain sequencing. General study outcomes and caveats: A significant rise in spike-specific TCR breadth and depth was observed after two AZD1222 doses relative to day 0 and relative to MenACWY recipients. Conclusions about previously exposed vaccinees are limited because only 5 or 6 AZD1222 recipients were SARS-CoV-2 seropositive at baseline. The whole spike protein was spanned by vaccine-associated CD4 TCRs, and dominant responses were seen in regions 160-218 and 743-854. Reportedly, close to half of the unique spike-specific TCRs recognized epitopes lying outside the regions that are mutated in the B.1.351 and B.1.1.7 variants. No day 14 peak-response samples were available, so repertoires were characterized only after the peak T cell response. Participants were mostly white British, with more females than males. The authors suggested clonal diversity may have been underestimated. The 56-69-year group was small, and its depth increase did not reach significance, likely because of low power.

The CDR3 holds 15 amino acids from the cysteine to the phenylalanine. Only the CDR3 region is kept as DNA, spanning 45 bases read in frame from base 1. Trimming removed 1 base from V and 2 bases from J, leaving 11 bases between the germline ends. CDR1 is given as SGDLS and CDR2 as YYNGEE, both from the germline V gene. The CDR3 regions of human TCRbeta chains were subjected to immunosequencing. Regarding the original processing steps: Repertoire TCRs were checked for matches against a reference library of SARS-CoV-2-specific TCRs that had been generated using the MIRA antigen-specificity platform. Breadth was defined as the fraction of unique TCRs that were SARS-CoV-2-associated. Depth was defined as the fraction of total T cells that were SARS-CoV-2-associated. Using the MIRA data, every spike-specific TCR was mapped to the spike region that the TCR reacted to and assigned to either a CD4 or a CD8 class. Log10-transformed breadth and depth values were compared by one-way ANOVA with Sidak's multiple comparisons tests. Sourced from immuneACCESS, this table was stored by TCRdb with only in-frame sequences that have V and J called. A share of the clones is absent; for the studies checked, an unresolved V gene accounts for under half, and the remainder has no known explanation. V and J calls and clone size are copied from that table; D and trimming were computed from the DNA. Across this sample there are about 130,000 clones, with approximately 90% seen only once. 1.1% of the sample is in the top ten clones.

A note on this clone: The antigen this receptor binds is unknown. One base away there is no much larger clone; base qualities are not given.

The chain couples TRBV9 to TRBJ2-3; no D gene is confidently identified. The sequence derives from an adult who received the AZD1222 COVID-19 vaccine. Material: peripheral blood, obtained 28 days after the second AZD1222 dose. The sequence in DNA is TGTGCCAGCAGCGTACGAGGATACAACACAGATACGCAGTATTTT. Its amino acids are CASSVRGYNTDTQYF.